The 32 T cell receptor beta chains presented below share a single source sample, sequenced in a study of T-cell memory formation after mild COVID-19. TCRdb independently ran MiXCR on the 5' RACE reads; one entry per CDR3 protein. This sample has 250,000 to 400,000 distinct CDR3 sequences, with around 15% found just once. The sequencing sample was made of PBMCs or a T cell subset sorted from them (not recorded which). These receptors all stem from a young man who had mild COVID-19 (a few samples of this study predate the infection). Cell type and time point are not known.

Written as DNA, the CDR3 is TGCAGCGGAGTAGAGGGCTTTGCGGGTGAAAAACTGTTTTTT. Translation: CSGVEGFAGEKLFF. The chain recombines TRBV29-1 with TRBJ1-4; D ambiguous. Germline-derived CDR1 and CDR2 are SQVTM and ANQGSEA. Trimming stripped 7 bases from V and 7 bases from J, with 19 bases between. This CDR3 contains 14 residues.

This clonotype was detected ten times or more. The CDR3 spells CSAAGPSKNIQYF. CDR3 in DNA: TGCAGTGCAGCCGGACCGTCCAAAAACATTCAGTACTTC. The V gene is TRBV20-1, the J gene TRBJ2-4; the D is unclear. The CDR3 contains 13 residues. Trimming stripped 6 bases from V and 2 bases from J, with 11 bases between. CDR1 and CDR2 from the germline V gene are DFQATT and SNEGSKA (reference sequence).

V gene TRBV18 combines with J gene TRBJ1-5; 7 positions agree with TRBD1. Germline CDR1 is KGHSH and CDR2 is LQKENI. There are 16 residues in the CDR3. V lost 5 bases, J lost 5 bases, and 12 bases stayed unmatched. The DNA of the CDR3 is TGTGCCAGCTCATCACAGGGGAATCGGGTGGATCAGCCCCAGCATTTT. It is translated as CASSSQGNRVDQPQHF.

In this sample, this clonotype turned up a few times. The chain employs TRBV7-2 and TRBJ1-5; 7 nucleotides align to TRBD1. The CDR3 has 15 amino acids. In germline, CDR1 is SGHTA, CDR2 FQGNSA. After removal of 4 bases from V and 5 bases from J, the junction contained 8 bases not matched to a gene. CDR3 sequence: CASSSSTGPYQPQHF. CDR3 in DNA: TGTGCCAGCAGCTCCTCGACAGGGCCTTATCAGCCCCAGCATTTT.

V and J are TRBV11-3 and TRBJ2-5; D uncertain. Germline loops: CDR1 SGHNT, CDR2 YENEEA. Trimming removed 5 bases at V and 0 bases at J, with 7 bases between. The CDR3 loop spans 13 amino acids. The CDR3 coding sequence is TGTGCCAGCAGCACACAGTACCAAGAGACCCAGTACTTC. Amino acids: CASSTQYQETQYF.

This clonotype has at least ten counts. The rearrangement links TRBV7-2 to TRBJ2-1, with D unclear. There are 12 residues in the CDR3. Germline CDR1 SGHTA, CDR2 FQGNSA. With 7 bases removed from V and 6 bases from J, the gap between germline ends came to 10 bases. CDR3 region: CASTLTSNEQFF. Here the CDR3 DNA reads TGTGCCAGCACACTAACCAGCAATGAGCAGTTCTTC.

This clonotype was recorded at least ten times. V and J are TRBV6-5 and TRBJ1-4, with no clear D. The V gene lost 6 bases and the J gene lost 6 bases, with 14 bases spanning the gap. CDR1 is MNHEY and CDR2 is SVGAGI in the germline V gene. The CDR3 runs 14 residues. The chain's CDR3 is CASSRRPVDEKLFF. The CDR3 bases are TGTGCCAGCAGCCGCCGCCCGGTCGATGAAAAACTGTTTTTT.

This clonotype has at least ten counts. This chain joins TRBV7-9 and TRBJ2-3; 9 bases fit TRBD2. With 2 bases clipped from V and 2 bases from J, the junction kept 8 bases outside the gene matches. The CDR3 sequence is 17 residues long. CDR1 and CDR2 from the germline V gene are SEHNR and FQNEAQ (reference sequence). The CDR3 loop reads CASSLPRASGDTDTQYF. The CDR3 DNA reads TGTGCCAGCAGCTTACCCCGGGCTAGCGGGGACACAGATACGCAGTATTTT. Full variable domain (missing parts from reference TRBV7-9 and TRBJ2-3): DTGVSQNPRHKITKRGQNVTFRCDPISEHNRLYWYRQTLGQGPEFLTYFQNEAQLEKSRLLSDRFSAERPKGSFSTLEIQRTEQGDSAMYLCASSLPRASGDTDTQYFGPGTRLTVL.

This clonotype was counted only a few times. The rearrangement joins TRBV7-9 to TRBJ2-5; TRBD1 is a possible D gene (6 bases). The V end was cut by 5 bases, the J end by 7 bases, with 17 bases between. CDR3 length: 14 residues. Germline-derived CDR1 and CDR2 are SEHNR and FQNEAQ (reference sequence). This chain's CDR3 is CASSATTGVGTQYF. CDR3 bases: TGTGCCAGCAGCGCAACGACAGGCGTCGGGACCCAGTACTTC.

CDR3 DNA: TGTGCCAGTATGGCCCTAGCGGGAGCCTACGAGCAGTACTTC. This translates into CASMALAGAYEQYF. The chain uses TRBV6-1 and TRBJ2-7, with 10 bases that match TRBD2. Trimming at V came to 9 bases and at J to 2 bases, leaving 7 bases not matched to a gene. CDR1 is MNHNS, CDR2 SASEGT, per germline. The CDR3 loop spans 14 amino acids.

This clonotype occurred a few times. The chain has TRBV4-2 and TRBJ2-2; 8 nucleotides align to TRBD2. Looked up from germline, CDR1 is LGHNA and CDR2 is YNFKEQ. Trimming at V came to 1 base and at J to 4 bases, leaving 5 bases not matched to a gene. The CDR3 loop spans 16 amino acids. The CDR3 nucleotides read TGTGCCAGCAGCCAAGTTGCGGGGGGTAGCACCGGGGAGCTGTTTTTT. It specifies CASSQVAGGSTGELFF.

This clonotype was observed a few times. V is TRBV12-3 or TRBV12-4 and J is TRBJ1-2; D remains unclear. V was trimmed by 3 bases and J by 4 bases, leaving 12 bases between them. This CDR3 is built from 14 residues. CDR3 nucleotide sequence: TGTGCCAGCAGTTTCTGGGGAAGGGCCTATGGCTACACCTTC. It yields the protein CASSFWGRAYGYTF.

The chain uses TRBV24-1 and TRBJ2-2; 7 bases are shared with TRBD1. Per the germline V gene, CDR1 is KGHDR and CDR2 is SFDVKD. Trimming cost V 10 bases and J 1 base; bases outside gene matches: 8. This CDR3 has 15 residues. CDR3 sequence reads: CATSTGQLNTGELFF. In nucleotides, the CDR3 is TGTGCCACTTCGACGGGACAGCTGAACACCGGGGAGCTGTTTTTT.

V usage is TRBV5-1 and J usage is TRBJ2-5, with 9 bases lining up with TRBD2. CDR1 SGHRS and CDR2 YFSETQ come from the germline V gene. The CDR3 consists of 16 residues. The trim removed 7 bases at V and 2 bases at J, leaving 12 bases unmatched. The chain's CDR3 is CASAPSGAALQETQYF. The CDR3 bases are TGCGCCAGCGCCCCTAGCGGGGCTGCCCTTCAAGAGACCCAGTACTTC.

The J gene is TRBJ2-7, the V gene TRBV6-5; TRBD1 is a possible D gene (5 bases). CDR3 length equals 16 residues. The germline gives CDR1 MNHEY, CDR2 SVGAGI. V lost 0 bases to trimming and J lost 2 bases, with 14 bases between them. CDR3 in amino acids: CASSYSPARVAYEQYF. CDR3 nucleotide sequence: TGTGCCAGCAGTTACTCCCCCGCCAGGGTAGCCTACGAGCAGTACTTC.

This chain links TRBV5-5 with TRBJ1-4; 8 nucleotides line up with TRBD1. The trim removed 1 base at V and 6 bases at J, leaving 5 bases unmatched. CDR3 length: 15 residues. Germline V gene lookup returns CDR1 SGHKS and CDR2 YYEKEE (reference sequence). The CDR3 loop reads CASSLYPQGDEKLFF. The DNA of the CDR3 is TGTGCCAGCAGCTTGTATCCACAGGGGGATGAAAAACTGTTTTTT.

In this sample, this clonotype turned up a few times. This chain connects TRBV7-2 to TRBJ1-6; D call uncertain. V lost 0 bases and J 8 bases, leaving 2 bases between the germline ends. This CDR3 has 12 residues. Germline CDR1 reads SGHTA; CDR2 reads FQGNSA. This chain's CDR3 is CASSLAYSPLHF. The CDR3 DNA sequence: TGTGCCAGCAGCTTAGCGTATTCACCCCTCCACTTT. The entire variable domain, with the rest obtained from reference TRBV7-2 and TRBJ1-6, is as follows: GAGVSQSPSNKVTEKGKDVELRCDPISGHTALYWYRQSLGQGLEFLIYFQGNSAPDKSGLPSDRFSAERTGGSVSTLTIQRTQQEDSAVYLCASSLAYSPLHFGNGTRLTVT.

This clonotype appeared a few times. This rearrangement joins TRBV7-9 to TRBJ1-6; D is unclear. CDR1 is SEHNR, CDR2 FQNEAQ, per germline (reference sequence). The V and J ends lost 6 bases and 6 bases respectively, with 9 bases between them. The CDR3 loop spans 13 amino acids. CDR3 loop: CASSSAGNSPLHF. The CDR3 coding sequence is TGTGCCAGCAGTTCGGCGGGTAATTCACCCCTCCACTTT.

V gene TRBV11-2 combines with J gene TRBJ1-6, with a possible D match to TRBD1 (6 bases). The V and J ends lost 5 bases and 8 bases respectively, with 19 bases between them. The CDR3 is 16 residues long. Germline V lookup: CDR1 SGHAT, CDR2 FQNNGV. The CDR3 reads CASSPTTGGQHSPLHF. DNA of the CDR3: TGTGCCAGCAGCCCGACCACGGGGGGACAACATTCACCCCTCCACTTT.

The chain has TRBV6-5 and TRBJ2-5, with D possibly being TRBD1 (6 bases). CDR1 and CDR2 (germline): MNHEY, SVGAGI. Trimming took 4 bases from V and 5 from J, leaving 11 bases between them. The CDR3 has 13 residues. As DNA, the CDR3 is TGTGCCAGCAGTTCGCCAGGGGATGAGACCCAGTACTTC. Translated: CASSSPGDETQYF.

This clonotype was recorded a few times. For the CDR3, the DNA is TGCGCCAGCAGCTCATCGGACAGGGAAACTGAAGCTTTCTTT. Translation gives CASSSSDRETEAFF. The chain joins TRBV5-1 to TRBJ1-1, with 8 bases aligning to TRBD1. This CDR3 has 14 amino acids. Per germline, CDR1 SGHRS and CDR2 YFSETQ. V gave up 3 bases and J gave up 5 bases; unmatched junction bases: 6.

This clonotype was counted a few times. This chain connects TRBV7-9 to TRBJ2-3; D ambiguous. V lost 4 bases, J lost 11 bases, and 10 bases lay in between. This CDR3 has 11 residues. Germline V gene sequence: CDR1 SEHNR, CDR2 FQNEAQ (reference sequence). The CDR3 nucleotides are TGTGCCAGCAGCTCCCCCGACGAGCAGTATTTT. Residues: CASSSPDEQYF.

The table lists this clonotype with a few counts. The V and J genes are TRBV5-1 and TRBJ1-1; TRBD1 is a possible D gene (6 bases). The length of the CDR3 is 15 residues. Between the trimmed V and J ends, which lost 0 bases and 2 bases, there was a span of 11 bases. Looked up from germline, CDR1 is SGHRS and CDR2 is YFSETQ. DNA of the CDR3: TGCGCCAGCAGCTTGGAGGACAGCACAAACACTGAAGCTTTCTTT. Translated: CASSLEDSTNTEAFF.

The rearrangement uses TRBV20-1 and TRBJ1-2, with D perhaps matching TRBD1 (5 bases). V was cut by 3 bases and J by 8 bases, with 10 bases left in between. The CDR3 is 11 amino acids. CDR1 and CDR2 (germline): DFQATT, SNEGSKA (reference sequence). The CDR3 sequence: CSARAGQGYTF. Written as DNA, the CDR3 is TGCAGTGCTAGGGCAGGGCAGGGCTACACCTTC.

This clonotype was recorded many times. The genes are TRBV6-5 and TRBJ2-7; D call uncertain. The ends were cut back, 0 bases at V and 0 bases at J, with 9 bases in the middle. The CDR3 is 15 amino acids. CDR1 is MNHEY, CDR2 SVGAGI, per germline. CDR3 residues: CASSYSSGGSYEQYF. CDR3 coding DNA: TGTGCCAGCAGTTACTCTTCCGGCGGCTCCTACGAGCAGTACTTC.

This clonotype was detected a few times. This sequence joins TRBV19 and TRBJ1-5; no reliable D call. Trimming removed 2 bases from V and 2 bases from J, with 13 bases in between. Germline assignment: CDR1 LNHDA and CDR2 SQIVND (reference sequence). This CDR3 region has 16 residues. The CDR3 loop reads CASSISSPRGNQPQHF. DNA for the CDR3: TGTGCCAGTAGTATAAGCAGTCCCCGGGGCAATCAGCCCCAGCATTTT.

V usage is TRBV2 and J usage is TRBJ2-5; no reliable D call. The CDR3 loop spans 13 amino acids. Germline V gives CDR1 SNHLY, CDR2 FYNNEI. With 8 bases removed from V and 1 base from J, the gap between germline ends came to 11 bases. The CDR3 DNA is TGTGCCAGCGGAAGGTATATCCAAGAGACCCAGTACTTC. Translation: CASGRYIQETQYF.

The chain employs TRBV3-1 and TRBJ2-7; D is perhaps TRBD2 (6 bases). V lost 3 bases and J lost 2, with 11 bases in between. The CDR3 runs 14 residues. Per germline, CDR1 LGHDT and CDR2 YNNKEL (reference sequence). The CDR3 protein is CASSQQGGPYEQYF. CDR3 in DNA: TGTGCCAGCAGCCAGCAGGGAGGACCCTACGAGCAGTACTTC.

The rearrangement links TRBV28 to TRBJ2-1; TRBD1 matches 9 bases. This CDR3 comprises 15 residues. Germline CDR1 reads MDHEN; CDR2 reads SYDVKM. The V gene end was trimmed by 6 bases and the J gene end by 4 bases; junction bases not matched to a gene: 7. The DNA for the CDR3 is TGTGCCAGCAGCCGCCGGGACAGGGCTTACAATGAGCAGTTCTTC. This sequence encodes CASSRRDRAYNEQFF. Together with reference TRBV28 and TRBJ2-1, the CDR3 gives the full variable domain: DVKVTQSSRYLVKRTGEKVFLECVQDMDHENMFWYRQDPGLGLRLIYFSYDVKMKEKGDIPEGYSVSREKKERFSLILESASTNQTSMYLCASSRRDRAYNEQFFGPGTRLTVL.

The CDR3 bases are TGTGCCAGCAGGGTACACGGACAGTTGAACACTGAAGCTTTCTTT. It codes for CASRVHGQLNTEAFF. V gene TRBV6-1 combines with J gene TRBJ1-1, with a tentative D call TRBD1 (6 bases). V lost 6 bases, J lost 0 bases, and 14 bases lay in between. CDR1 and CDR2 from the germline V gene are MNHNS and SASEGT. The CDR3 is made up of 15 amino acids.

This clonotype was observed a few times. The chain links TRBV7-2 to TRBJ1-4; no clear D gene. V lost 5 bases, J lost 10 bases, and 17 bases lay in between. CDR3 length equals 14 residues. The germline V gene encodes CDR1 SGHTA and CDR2 FQGNSA. The CDR3 region is CASSLDGRLGKLFF. CDR3 coding DNA: TGTGCCAGCAGCCTCGACGGCCGATTAGGAAAACTGTTTTTT.

This clonotype occurred a few times. The chain employs TRBV11-2 and TRBJ1-6; possible D gene TRBD1, 6 bases. The V end was cut by 1 base, the J end by 7 bases, with 14 bases between. The V gene's germline CDR1 is SGHAT and CDR2 FQNNGV. The CDR3 runs to 16 residues. CDR3 bases: TGTGCCAGCAGCTTAGTCCCGGGGGCCGGGAATTCACCCCTCCACTTT. This encodes CASSLVPGAGNSPLHF.